The subject of this entry is one T cell receptor beta chain. Its antigen is unknown. This entry is derived from a study of cytomegalovirus exposure and HLA in healthy donors. Background on the study: Both the approximately 120 validation repertoires and the roughly 640 first-cohort repertoires used the same platform, as reported by a later analysis.

This CDR3 is 15 amino acids long. V trimming: 8 bases; J trimming: 4 bases; junction bases outside the gene matches: 10. Germline CDR1 reads SGDLS; CDR2 reads YYNGEE. General study points: Rare sequences made up most TCRs, while some public TCRs were found in many donors. Using the classifier, cytomegalovirus status was reportedly diagnosed with high specificity and sensitivity. First-cohort TCR clusters tended to co-occur in the 95 to 150 validation repertoires, a later analysis found.

Using immunoSEQ multiplex PCR, the repertoire was profiled, and TCRdb retains in-frame clones only, with some absent. Of some 240,000 clones listed, around 88% are singletons. The sequenced sample was PBMCs. The receptor was isolated from a woman aged 30 to 39 in good health and CMV-seropositive. The chain has TRBV9 and TRBJ2-7; 12 nucleotides line up with TRBD2. CDR3 residues: CASSLAGGSPYEQYF. In DNA form, the CDR3 reads TGTGCCAGTTCGCTAGCGGGAGGGAGCCCATACGAGCAGTACTTC.